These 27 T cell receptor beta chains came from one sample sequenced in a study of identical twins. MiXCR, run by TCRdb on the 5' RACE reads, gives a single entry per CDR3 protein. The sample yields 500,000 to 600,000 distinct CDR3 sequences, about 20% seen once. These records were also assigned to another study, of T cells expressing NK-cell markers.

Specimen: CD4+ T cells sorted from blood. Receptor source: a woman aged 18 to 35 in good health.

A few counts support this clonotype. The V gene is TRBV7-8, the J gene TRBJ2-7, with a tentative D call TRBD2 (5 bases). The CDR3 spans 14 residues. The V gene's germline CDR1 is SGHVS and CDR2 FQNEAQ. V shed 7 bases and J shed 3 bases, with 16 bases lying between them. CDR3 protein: CASIHGVNVYEQYF. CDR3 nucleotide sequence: TGTGCCAGCATCCACGGGGTAAACGTCTACGAGCAGTACTTC.

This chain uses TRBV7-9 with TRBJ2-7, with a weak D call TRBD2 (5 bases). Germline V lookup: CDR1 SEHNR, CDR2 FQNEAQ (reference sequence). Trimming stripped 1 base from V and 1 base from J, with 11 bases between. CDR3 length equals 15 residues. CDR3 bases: TGTGCCAGCAGCTTAGAAAGCGGCCAGTCCTACGAGCAGTACTTC. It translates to CASSLESGQSYEQYF.

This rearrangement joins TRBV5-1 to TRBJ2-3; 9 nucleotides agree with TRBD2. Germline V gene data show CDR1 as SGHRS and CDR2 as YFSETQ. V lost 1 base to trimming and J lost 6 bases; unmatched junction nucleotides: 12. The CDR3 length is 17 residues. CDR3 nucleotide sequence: TGCGCCAGCAGCTTGCTTCATGCTAGCGGGAAATGGGATACGCAGTATTTT. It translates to CASSLLHASGKWDTQYF.

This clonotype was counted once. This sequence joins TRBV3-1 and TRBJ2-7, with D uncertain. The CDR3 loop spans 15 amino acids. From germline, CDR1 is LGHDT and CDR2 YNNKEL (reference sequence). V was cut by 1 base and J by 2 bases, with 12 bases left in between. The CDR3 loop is CASSQGVTNTYEQYF. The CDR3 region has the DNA TGTGCCAGCAGCCAAGGTGTGACAAATACCTACGAGCAGTACTTC.

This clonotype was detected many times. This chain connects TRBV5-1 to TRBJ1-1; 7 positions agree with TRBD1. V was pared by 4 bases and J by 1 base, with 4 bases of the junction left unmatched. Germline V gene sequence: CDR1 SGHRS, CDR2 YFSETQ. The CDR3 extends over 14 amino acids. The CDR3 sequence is CASSADRPNTEAFF. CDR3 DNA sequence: TGCGCCAGCAGCGCGGACAGGCCGAACACTGAAGCTTTCTTT.

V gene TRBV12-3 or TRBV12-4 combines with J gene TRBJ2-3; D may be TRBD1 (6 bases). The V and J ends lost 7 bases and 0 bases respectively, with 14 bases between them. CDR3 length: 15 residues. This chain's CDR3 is CASNIGTPSTDTQYF. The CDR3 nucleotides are TGTGCCAGCAACATCGGGACACCTAGCACAGATACGCAGTATTTT.

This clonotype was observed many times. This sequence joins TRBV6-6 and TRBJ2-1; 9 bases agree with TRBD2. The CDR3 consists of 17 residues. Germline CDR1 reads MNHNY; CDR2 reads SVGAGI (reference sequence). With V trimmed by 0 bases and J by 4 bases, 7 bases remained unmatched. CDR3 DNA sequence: TGTGCCAGCAGTTACTCGGGTTTAGCGGGGGTATACAATGAGCAGTTCTTC. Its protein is CASSYSGLAGVYNEQFF.

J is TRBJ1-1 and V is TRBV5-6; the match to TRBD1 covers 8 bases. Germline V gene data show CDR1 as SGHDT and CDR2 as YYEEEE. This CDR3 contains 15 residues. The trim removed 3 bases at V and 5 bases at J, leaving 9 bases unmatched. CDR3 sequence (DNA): TGTGCCAGCAGCTGGAGGGACAGGTTTAGAACTGAAGCTTTCTTT. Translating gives CASSWRDRFRTEAFF.

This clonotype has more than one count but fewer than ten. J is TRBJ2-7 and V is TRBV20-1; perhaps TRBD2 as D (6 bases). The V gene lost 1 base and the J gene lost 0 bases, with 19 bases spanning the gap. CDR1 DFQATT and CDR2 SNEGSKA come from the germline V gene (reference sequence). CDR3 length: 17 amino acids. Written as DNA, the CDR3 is TGCAGTGCTAGAGTGAGACCGGGACTTAGGAGCTCCTACGAGCAGTACTTC. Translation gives CSARVRPGLRSSYEQYF.

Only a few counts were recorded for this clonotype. CDR3 loop: CASSQVTSALGTQYF. Here the CDR3 DNA reads TGTGCCAGCAGCCAAGTAACCAGCGCCTTGGGAACGCAGTATTTT. This chain joins TRBV3-1 and TRBJ2-3, with unresolved D. This CDR3 has 15 amino acids. Between the trimmed V and J ends, which lost 1 base and 9 bases, there was a span of 17 bases. The V gene's germline CDR1 is LGHDT and CDR2 YNNKEL (reference sequence).

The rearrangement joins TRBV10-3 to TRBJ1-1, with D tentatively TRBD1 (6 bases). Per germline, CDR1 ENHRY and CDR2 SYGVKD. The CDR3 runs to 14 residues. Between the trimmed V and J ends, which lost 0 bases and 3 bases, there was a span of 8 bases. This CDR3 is CAISESDSYTEAFF. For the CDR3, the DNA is TGTGCCATCAGTGAGTCGGACAGTTACACTGAAGCTTTCTTT.

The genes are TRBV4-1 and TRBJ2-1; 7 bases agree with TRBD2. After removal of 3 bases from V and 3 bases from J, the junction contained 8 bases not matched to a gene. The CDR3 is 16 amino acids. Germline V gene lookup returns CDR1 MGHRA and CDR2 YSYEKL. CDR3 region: CASSHNAGEGYNEQFF. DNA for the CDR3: TGCGCCAGCAGCCACAACGCGGGGGAGGGCTACAATGAGCAGTTCTTC.

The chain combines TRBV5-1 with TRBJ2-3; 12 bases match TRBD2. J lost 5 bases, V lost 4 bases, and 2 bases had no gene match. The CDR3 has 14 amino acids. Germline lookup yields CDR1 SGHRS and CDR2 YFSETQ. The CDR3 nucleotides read TGCGCCAGCAGCCCTAGCGGGAGGGAAGATACGCAGTATTTT. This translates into CASSPSGREDTQYF. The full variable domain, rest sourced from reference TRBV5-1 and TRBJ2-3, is KAGVTQTPRYLIKTRGQQVTLSCSPISGHRSVSWYQQTPGQGLQFLFEYFSETQRNKGNFPGRFSGRQFSNSRSEMNVSTLELGDSALYLCASSPSGREDTQYFGPGTRLTVL.

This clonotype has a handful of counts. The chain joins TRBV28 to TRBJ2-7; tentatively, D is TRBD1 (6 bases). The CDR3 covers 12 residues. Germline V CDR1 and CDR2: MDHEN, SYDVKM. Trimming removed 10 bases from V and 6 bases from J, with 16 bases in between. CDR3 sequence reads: CANDSTGLEQYF. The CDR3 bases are TGTGCCAACGACTCGACAGGTCTCGAGCAGTACTTC.

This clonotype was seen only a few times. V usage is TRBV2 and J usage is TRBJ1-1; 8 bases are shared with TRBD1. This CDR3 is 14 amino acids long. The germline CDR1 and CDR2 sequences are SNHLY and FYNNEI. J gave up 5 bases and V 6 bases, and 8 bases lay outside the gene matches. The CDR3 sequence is CASRDRVGQTEAFF. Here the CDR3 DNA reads TGTGCCAGCAGGGACAGGGTTGGGCAGACTGAAGCTTTCTTT. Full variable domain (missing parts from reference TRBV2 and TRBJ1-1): EPEVTQTPSHQVTQMGQEVILRCVPISNHLYFYWYRQILGQKVEFLVSFYNNEISEKSEIFDDQFSVERPDGSNFTLKIRSTKLEDSAMYFCASRDRVGQTEAFFGQGTRLTVV.

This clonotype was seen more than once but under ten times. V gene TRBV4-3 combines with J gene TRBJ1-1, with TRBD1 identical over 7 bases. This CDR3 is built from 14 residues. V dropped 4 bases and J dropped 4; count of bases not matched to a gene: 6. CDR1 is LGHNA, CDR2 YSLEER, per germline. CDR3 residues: CASSPDRASTEAFF. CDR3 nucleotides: TGCGCCAGCAGCCCTGACAGGGCCTCCACTGAAGCTTTCTTT.

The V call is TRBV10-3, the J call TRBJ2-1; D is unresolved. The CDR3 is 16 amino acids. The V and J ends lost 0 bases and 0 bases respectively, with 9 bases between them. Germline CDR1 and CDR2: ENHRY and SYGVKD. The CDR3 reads CAISESFRNSYNEQFF. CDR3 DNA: TGTGCCATCAGTGAGTCTTTCCGCAACTCCTACAATGAGCAGTTCTTC.

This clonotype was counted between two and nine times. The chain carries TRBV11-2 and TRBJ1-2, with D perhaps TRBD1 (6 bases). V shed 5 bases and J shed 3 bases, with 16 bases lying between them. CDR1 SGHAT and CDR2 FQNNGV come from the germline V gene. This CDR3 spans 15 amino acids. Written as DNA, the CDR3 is TGTGCCAGCAGCCCTGGGCGGGGGCTGTACTATGGCTACACCTTC. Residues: CASSPGRGLYYGYTF. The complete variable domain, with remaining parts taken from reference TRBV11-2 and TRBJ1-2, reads EAGVAQSPRYKIIEKRQSVAFWCNPISGHATLYWYQQILGQGPKLLIQFQNNGVVDDSQLPKDRFSAERLKGVDSTLKIQPAKLEDSAVYLCASSPGRGLYYGYTFGSGTRLTVV.

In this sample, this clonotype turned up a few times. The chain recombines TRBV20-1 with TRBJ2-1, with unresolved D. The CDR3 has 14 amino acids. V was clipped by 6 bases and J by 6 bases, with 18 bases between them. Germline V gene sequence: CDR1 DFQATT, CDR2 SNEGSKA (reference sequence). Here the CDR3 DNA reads TGCAGTGCGCCGATCGGAGTTGGGTCCAATGAGCAGTTCTTC. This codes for CSAPIGVGSNEQFF.

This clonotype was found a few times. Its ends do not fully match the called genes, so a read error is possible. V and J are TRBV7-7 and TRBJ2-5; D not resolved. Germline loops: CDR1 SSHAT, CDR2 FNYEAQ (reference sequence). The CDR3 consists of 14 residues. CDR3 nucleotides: TGTGCTAGCAGCTTAGTCGGTGCGCGGGAGACCCAGTACTTC. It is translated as CASSLVGARETQYF.

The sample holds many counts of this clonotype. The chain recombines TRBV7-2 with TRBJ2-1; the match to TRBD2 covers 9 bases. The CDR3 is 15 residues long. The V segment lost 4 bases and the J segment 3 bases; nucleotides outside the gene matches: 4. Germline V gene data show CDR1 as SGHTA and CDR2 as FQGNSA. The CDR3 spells CASSYDSGSYNEQFF. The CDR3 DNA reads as TGTGCCAGCAGCTATGATAGCGGGAGCTACAATGAGCAGTTCTTC.

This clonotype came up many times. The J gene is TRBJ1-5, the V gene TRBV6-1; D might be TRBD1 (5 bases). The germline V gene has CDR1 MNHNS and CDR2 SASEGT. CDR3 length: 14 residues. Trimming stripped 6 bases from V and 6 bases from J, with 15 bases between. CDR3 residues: CASSTGGVSQPQHF. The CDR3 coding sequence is TGTGCCAGCAGCACCGGGGGGGTTTCTCAGCCCCAGCATTTT.

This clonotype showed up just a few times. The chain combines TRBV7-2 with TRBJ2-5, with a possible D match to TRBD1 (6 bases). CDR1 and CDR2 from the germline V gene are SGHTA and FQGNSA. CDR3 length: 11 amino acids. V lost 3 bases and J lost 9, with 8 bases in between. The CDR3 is CASSLGAAQYF. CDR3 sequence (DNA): TGTGCCAGCAGCTTGGGGGCTGCCCAGTACTTC.

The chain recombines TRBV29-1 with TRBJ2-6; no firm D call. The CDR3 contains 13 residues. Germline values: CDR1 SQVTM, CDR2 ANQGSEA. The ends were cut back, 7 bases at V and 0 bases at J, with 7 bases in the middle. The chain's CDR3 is CSAGSSGANVLTF. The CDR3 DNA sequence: TGCAGCGCTGGAAGCTCTGGGGCCAACGTCCTGACTTTC.

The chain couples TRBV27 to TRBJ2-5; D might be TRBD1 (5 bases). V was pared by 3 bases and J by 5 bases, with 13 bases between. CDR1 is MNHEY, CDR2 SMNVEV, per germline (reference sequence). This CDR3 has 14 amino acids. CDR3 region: CASSFLGRRETQYF. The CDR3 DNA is TGTGCCAGCAGTTTTTTGGGGCGTCGGGAGACCCAGTACTTC.

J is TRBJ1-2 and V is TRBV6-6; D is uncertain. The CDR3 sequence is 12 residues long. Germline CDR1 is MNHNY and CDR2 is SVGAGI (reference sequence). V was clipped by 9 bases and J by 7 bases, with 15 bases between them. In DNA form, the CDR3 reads TGTGCCAGTAGAGGGATAGCTGGTGGCTACACCTTC. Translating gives CASRGIAGGYTF.

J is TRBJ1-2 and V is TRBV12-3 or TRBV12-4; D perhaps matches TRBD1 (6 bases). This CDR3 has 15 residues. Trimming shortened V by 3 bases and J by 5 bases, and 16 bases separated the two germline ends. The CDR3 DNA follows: TGTGCCAGCAGTTTCCAGGGGACCTCATCGTATGGCTACACCTTC. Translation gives CASSFQGTSSYGYTF.